This entry describes one TCR beta chain. Its antigen specificity is not known. No quality values exist for individual bases; no much larger clone is one base distant. The data derive from a study of OX40 agonist ivuxolimab in advanced cancers. Turning to the overall study: Ivuxolimab was an agonistic, fully human IgG2 monoclonal antibody directed against OX40 (CD134), a costimulatory receptor. Intravenous ivuxolimab was administered to patients every 2 weeks at six dose levels: 0.01, 0.1, 0.3, 1.5, 3 and 10 mg/kg. Of the approximately 54 dose-escalation patients, hepatocellular carcinoma was present in around 19, melanoma in approximately 15, renal cell carcinoma in 9 and head and neck cancer in 9. In the dose-escalation cohort, 75% to 85% of patients were male, and the mean age was 60 years with a range of roughly 20 to 85. Prior anti-PD-1, anti-PD-L1 or anti-CTLA-4 therapy was permitted, and 40% of dose-escalation patients had received checkpoint inhibitors. Partial responses occurred in three dose-escalation patients: two with cutaneous melanoma and one with hepatocellular carcinoma. The point of sequencing TCRbeta in the periphery was to test whether ivuxolimab changed TCR sequence diversity and drove clonal T-cell expansion. The paper describes the monotherapy dose-escalation part (N = 52 patients) of the phase I trial of ivuxolimab.

Genomic DNA was extracted from sorted cells for sequencing of the TCRbeta CDR3 region. The immunoSEQ Assay was used to sequence the TCRbeta CDR3 regions. TCRdb holds this immuneACCESS table with in-frame rearrangements only. Some clones are missing; in checked studies, unresolved V genes explain under half, and the rest has no known cause. Across this sample there are approximately 77,000 clones, with 85% to 95% seen only once. In total, the top ten clones hold 4.8% of the sample. The investigation overall reported the following: After ivuxolimab, CD8+ T cells had more expanded clones than CD4+ T cells on average. Which antigens the clonally expanded peripheral T cells were specific for was not determined. At doses of 0.1 to 3.0 mg/kg, clonal expansion of both CD4+ and CD8+ T cells in blood was seen between baseline and week 6. Low levels of normalized T-cell clonal expansion were also seen in some nonresponding patients. Partial responders in the 0.1-3.0 mg/kg groups had among the lowest normalized peripheral clonal expansion, especially among CD8+ T cells.

Patients with autoimmune disease history or receiving systemic immunosuppression were excluded from the trial. Peripheral blood for TCR sequencing was drawn from every dose cohort at baseline, at cycle 4 day 1 and at cycle 7 day 1. Samples were obtained from an open-label, multicenter, first-in-human phase I dose-escalation trial of ivuxolimab. Adults with locally advanced or metastatic melanoma, renal cell, hepatocellular, or head and neck squamous cell carcinoma were enrolled in the trial. Before TCR sequencing, CD4+ T cells and CD8+ T cells from peripheral blood were sorted into separate populations. The CDR3 sequence holds 14 residues, the cysteine and phenylalanine included. Only the CDR3 DNA stays, 42 bases, in frame from base 1. The germline V gene (reference sequence) yields MNHNY for CDR1 and SVGAGI for CDR2. Clipping removes 8 bases from V and 2 bases from J, with 5 as the unmatched junction base count.

Material: CD4+ or CD8+ T cells sorted from blood, obtained in a trial of the OX40 agonist ivuxolimab. The chain is made from TRBV6-6 and TRBJ2-3; TRBD1 fits 9 bases in the junction. The TCR comes from an adult with an advanced solid tumor such as melanoma, head and neck, liver or kidney cancer. The base sequence is TGTGCCAGCCGAGGGACAGGGTTCACAGATACGCAGTATTTT. The translation is CASRGTGFTDTQYF.